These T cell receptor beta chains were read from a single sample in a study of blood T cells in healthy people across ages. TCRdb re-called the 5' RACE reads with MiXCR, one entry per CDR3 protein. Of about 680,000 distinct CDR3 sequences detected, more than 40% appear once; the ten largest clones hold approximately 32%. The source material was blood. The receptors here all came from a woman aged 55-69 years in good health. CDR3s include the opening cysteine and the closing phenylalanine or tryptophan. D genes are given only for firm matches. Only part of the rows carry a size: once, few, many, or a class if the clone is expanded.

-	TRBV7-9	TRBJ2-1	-	TGTGCCTGCAGCTCCCGCGCGTACAATGAGCAGTTCTTC	CACSSRAYNEQFF
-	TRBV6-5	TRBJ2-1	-	TGTGCCAGCAGTTACTCGATTTCCACCAACAATGAGCAGTTCTTC	CASSYSISTNNEQFF
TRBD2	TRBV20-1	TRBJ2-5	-	TGCAGTGCTCCTCGACTAGGGGACTACAATGAGCAGTACTTC	CSAPRLGDYNEQYF
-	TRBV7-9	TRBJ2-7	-	TGTGCCAGCAGCTCAGGACAGACCCGATATGACGAGCAGTACTTC	CASSSGQTRYDEQYF
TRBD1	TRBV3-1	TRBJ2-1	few	TGTGCCAGCAGCCAAGGGAGAGGGGGCACCTACAATGAGCAGTTCTTC	CASSQGRGGTYNEQFF
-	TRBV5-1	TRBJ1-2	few	TGCGCCAGCAGCCCACCGGGGAACAACTATGGCTACACCTTC	CASSPPGNNYGYTF
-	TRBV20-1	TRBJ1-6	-	TGCAGTGCTAGAGACCAACCGGGGTTTAGTTCACCCCTCCACTTT	CSARDQPGFSSPLHF
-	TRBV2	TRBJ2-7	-	TGTGCCAGCAGTGAACAGGGGCGTTTGGACGAGCAGTACTTC	CASSEQGRLDEQYF
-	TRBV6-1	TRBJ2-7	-	TGTGCCAGCAGTGAAAGCTACTCCTACGAGCAGTACTTC	CASSESYSYEQYF
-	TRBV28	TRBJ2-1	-	TGTGCCAGCACTGCCTTCGGGGCGTCCTACAATGAGCAGTTCTTC	CASTAFGASYNEQFF
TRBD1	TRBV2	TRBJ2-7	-	TGTGCCACCGCCCGGGACAGGTCCTACGAGCAGTACTTC	CATARDRSYEQYF
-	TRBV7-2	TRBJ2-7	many	TGTGCCAGCAGCTCCGGACCGGCCAATGACTACGAGCAGTACTTC	CASSSGPANDYEQYF
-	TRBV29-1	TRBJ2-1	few	TGCAGCGCCCTAGCCGGGAGACCTTACAATGAGCAGTTCTTC	CSALAGRPYNEQFF
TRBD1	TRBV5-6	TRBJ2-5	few	TGTGCCAGCAGCTTGAAGGCAGGGGGAAAGACCCAGTACTTC	CASSLKAGGKTQYF
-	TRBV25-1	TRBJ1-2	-	TGTGCCAGCAGGGAGGGACTTAACTATGGCTACACCTTC	CASREGLNYGYTF
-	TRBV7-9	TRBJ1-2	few	TGTGCCAGCAGCCCACAGGACCAACTGGGTGGCTACACCTTC	CASSPQDQLGGYTF